This T cell receptor beta chain was identified during a study of identifying expanded T cells in peripheral blood. Some clones are missing from TCRdb's copy, which holds only in-frame ones; the method was immunoSEQ multiplex PCR. The table includes over 80,000 clones, approximately 83% detected once. With V trimmed by 3 bases and J by 6 bases, 5 bases remained unmatched. The CDR3 is 13 residues long. Germline V gene data show CDR1 as SGDLS and CDR2 as YYNGEE. The specimen was blood. The gene calls are TRBV9 and TRBJ1-2; TRBD1 matches at 7 bases. The clonotype was recovered from a person aged 18 to 70 in good health. The CDR3 spells CASSANTGDGYTF. Written as DNA, the CDR3 is TGTGCCAGCAGCGCTAATACAGGGGATGGCTACACCTTC.